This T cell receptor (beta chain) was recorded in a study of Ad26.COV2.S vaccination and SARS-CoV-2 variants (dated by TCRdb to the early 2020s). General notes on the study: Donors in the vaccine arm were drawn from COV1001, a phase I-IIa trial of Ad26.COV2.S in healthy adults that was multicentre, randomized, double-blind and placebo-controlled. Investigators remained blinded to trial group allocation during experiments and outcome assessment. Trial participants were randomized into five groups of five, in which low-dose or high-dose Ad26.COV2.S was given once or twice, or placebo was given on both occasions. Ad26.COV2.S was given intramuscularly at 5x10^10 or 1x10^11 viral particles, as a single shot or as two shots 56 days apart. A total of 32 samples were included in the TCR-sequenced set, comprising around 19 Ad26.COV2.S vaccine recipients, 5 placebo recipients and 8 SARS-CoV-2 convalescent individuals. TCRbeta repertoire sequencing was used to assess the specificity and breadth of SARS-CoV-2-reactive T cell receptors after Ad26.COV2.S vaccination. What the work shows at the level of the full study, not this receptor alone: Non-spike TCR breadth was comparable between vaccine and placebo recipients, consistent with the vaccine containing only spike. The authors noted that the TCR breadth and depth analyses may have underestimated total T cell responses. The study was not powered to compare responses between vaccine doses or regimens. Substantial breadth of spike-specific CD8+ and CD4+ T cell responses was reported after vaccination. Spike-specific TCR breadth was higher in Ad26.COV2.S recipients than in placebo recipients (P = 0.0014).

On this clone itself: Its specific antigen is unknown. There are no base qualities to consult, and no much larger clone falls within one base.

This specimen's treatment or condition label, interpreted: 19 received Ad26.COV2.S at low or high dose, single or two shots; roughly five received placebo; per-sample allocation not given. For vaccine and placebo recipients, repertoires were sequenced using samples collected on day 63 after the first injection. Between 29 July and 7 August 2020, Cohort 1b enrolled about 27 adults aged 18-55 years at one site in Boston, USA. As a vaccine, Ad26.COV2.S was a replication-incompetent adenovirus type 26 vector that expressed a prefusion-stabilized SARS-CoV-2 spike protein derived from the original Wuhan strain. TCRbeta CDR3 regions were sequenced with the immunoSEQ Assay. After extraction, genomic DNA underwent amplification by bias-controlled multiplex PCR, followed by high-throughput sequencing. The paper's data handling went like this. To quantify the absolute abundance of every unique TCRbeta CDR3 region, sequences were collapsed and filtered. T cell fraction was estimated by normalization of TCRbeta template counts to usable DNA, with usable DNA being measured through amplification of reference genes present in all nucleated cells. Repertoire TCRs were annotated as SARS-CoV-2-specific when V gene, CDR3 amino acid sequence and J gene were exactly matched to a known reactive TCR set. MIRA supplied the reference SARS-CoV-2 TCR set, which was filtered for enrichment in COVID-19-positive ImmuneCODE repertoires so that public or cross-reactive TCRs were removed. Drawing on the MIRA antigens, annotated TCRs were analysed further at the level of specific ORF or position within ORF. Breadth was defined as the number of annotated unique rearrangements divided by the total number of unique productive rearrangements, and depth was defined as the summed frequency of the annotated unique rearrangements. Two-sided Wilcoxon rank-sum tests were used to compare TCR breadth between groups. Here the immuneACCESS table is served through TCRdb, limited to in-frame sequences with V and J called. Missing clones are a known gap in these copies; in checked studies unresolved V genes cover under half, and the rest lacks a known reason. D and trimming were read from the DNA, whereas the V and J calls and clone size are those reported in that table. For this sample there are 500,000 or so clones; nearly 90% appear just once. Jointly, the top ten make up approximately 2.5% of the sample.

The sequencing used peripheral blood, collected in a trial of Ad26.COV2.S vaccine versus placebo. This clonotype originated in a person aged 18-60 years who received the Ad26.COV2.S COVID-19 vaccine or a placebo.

The CDR3 in this case is CASSEVRDGQGYTF. The DNA sequence is given as TGTGCCAGCAGTGAAGTCAGGGACGGCCAAGGCTACACCTTC. The chain is made from TRBV2 and TRBJ1-2, and possibly TRBD1, on 5 matching bases. The CDR3, cysteine through phenylalanine, is 14 amino acids long. The read is trimmed to its CDR3 DNA, 42 bases read in frame from base 1. According to the germline V gene, CDR1 reads SNHLY and CDR2 reads FYNNEI. The junction carries 14 bases between V and J, which are trimmed by 1 base and 8 bases respectively.